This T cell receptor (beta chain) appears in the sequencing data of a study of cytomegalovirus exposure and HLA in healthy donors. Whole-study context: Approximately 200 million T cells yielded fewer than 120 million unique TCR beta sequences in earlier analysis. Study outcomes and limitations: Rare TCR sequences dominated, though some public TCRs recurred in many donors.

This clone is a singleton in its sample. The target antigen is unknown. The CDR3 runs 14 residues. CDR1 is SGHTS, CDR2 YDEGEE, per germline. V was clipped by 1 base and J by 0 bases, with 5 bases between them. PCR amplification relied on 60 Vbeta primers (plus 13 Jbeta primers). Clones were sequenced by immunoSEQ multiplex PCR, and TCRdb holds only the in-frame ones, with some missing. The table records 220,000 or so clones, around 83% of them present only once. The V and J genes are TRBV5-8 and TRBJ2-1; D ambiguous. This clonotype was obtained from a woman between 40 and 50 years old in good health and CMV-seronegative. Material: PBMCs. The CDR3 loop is CASSLYRSYNEQFF. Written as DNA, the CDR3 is TGTGCCAGCAGCTTGTATCGCTCCTACAATGAGCAGTTCTTC.